This is a list of T cell receptor beta chains from one sample in a study of Graves' ophthalmopathy and Graves' hyperthyroidism. In TCRdb, the multiplex PCR reads were re-called with MiXCR into one record per CDR3 protein. The sample lists 210,000 or so distinct CDR3 sequences, less than 30% occurring once. The sample consisted of peripheral blood. The receptors were sampled from a man in his fifties with Graves' ophthalmopathy. CDR3s include the opening cysteine and the closing phenylalanine or tryptophan. A D gene is named only where the DNA matches it firmly. A row's size may be missing; if present it is once, few, many or a size class.

d_gene | j_gene | abundance | v_gene | CDR3nt | CDR3aa
- | TRBJ1-1 | many | TRBV4-3 | TGCGCCAGCAGCTCTCAAGGGGGACTGAACACTGAAGCTTTCTTT | CASSSQGGLNTEAFF
TRBD2 | TRBJ2-2 | many | TRBV7-8 | TGTGCCAGCAGCTTGTTGACTAGCGGGACCACCGGGGAGCTGTTTTTT | CASSLLTSGTTGELFF
- | TRBJ1-5 | few | TRBV15 | TGTGCCACCAGCAGGAACAGGGGCAATCAGCCCCAGCATTTT | CATSRNRGNQPQHF
- | TRBJ1-6 | many | TRBV29-1 | TGCAGCGTTCAACAGGAAAATAATTCACCCCTCCACTTT | CSVQQENNSPLHF
- | TRBJ2-6 | few | TRBV11-2 | TGTGCCAGCAGCAAACGACAGCACTCTGGGGCCAACGTCCTGACTTTC | CASSKRQHSGANVLTF
- | TRBJ1-2 | many | TRBV29-1 | TGCAGCGCCAGGGGAATGTACGGCTACACCTTC | CSARGMYGYTF
- | TRBJ2-5 | many | TRBV5-1 | TGCGCCAGCAGCTTACGGGAGCCCCGGGCGACCCAGTACTTC | CASSLREPRATQYF
TRBD1 | TRBJ2-7 | many | TRBV7-2 | TGTGCCAGCAGTCCCCGGGACAGAGCCTACGAGCAGTACTTC | CASSPRDRAYEQYF
- | TRBJ1-6 | - | TRBV10-3 | TGTGCCATCAGTGAAGCTCTAAATTCACCCCTCCACTTT | CAISEALNSPLHF
- | TRBJ1-1 | - | TRBV2 | TGTGCCAGCAACAGGGAGCGAACTGAAGCTTTCTTT | CASNRERTEAFF
- | TRBJ2-3 | many | TRBV6-5 | TGTGCCAGCAGTTACGCAGGGGGCGGGAGGGATACGCAGTATTTT | CASSYAGGGRDTQYF
TRBD1 | TRBJ1-5 | - | TRBV27 | TGTGCCAGCAGGCAACAGGGGAGGGGACAGCCCCAGCATTTT | CASRQQGRGQPQHF
- | TRBJ2-7 | - | TRBV6-2/TRBV6-3 | TGTGCCAGCAGTTCCAGTCACCACTACGAGCAGTACTTC | CASSSSHHYEQYF
- | TRBJ1-2 | few | TRBV27 | TGTGCCAGCAGTTCGGAACCGGTGGGTTACTATGGCTACACCTTC | CASSSEPVGYYGYTF